This record looks at one T cell receptor (beta chain) sequence and its context. The antigen this receptor binds is unknown. Base quality data are lacking; no much larger clone is found one base away. The sample's treatment or condition label, decoded: in vitro stimulation with specific CMV peptide epitopes to enrich CMV-specific T cells. This sample was taken from a study of T cell repertoires in cytomegalovirus infection (dated by TCRdb to the late 2010s). About the investigation overall: Peptide stimulations targeted recently identified HLA-C-restricted CMV epitopes, whose presentation resists viral immunomodulation, together with well-studied HLA-B-restricted epitopes. Donor HLA type was relevant to the analysis, as public TCR beta signatures indicated carriage of CMV infection together with the matching HLA type.

The sequencing machine was an Illumina HiSeq 1500. In-frame beta chains were kept once TCRdb had trimmed the public reads at Q25 with fastp and called clones with MiXCR. Each record represents a unique CDR3 protein, reported with the most common genes and DNA among its rows. Within this sample are about 27,000 distinct CDR3 sequences, with around a fifth of them counted one time only. The ten largest clonotypes hold about 82% of the sample. From the cysteine up to the phenylalanine, the CDR3 has a length of 17 residues. Only CDR3 DNA remains: 51 bases, in frame from the first base. Trimming removed 0 bases from V and 2 bases from J, leaving 14 bases between the germline ends. CDR1 and CDR2 are read off the germline V gene as SGHVS and FNYEAQ. Results the study describes overall, beyond this receptor: The ex vivo response was dominated by HLA-C-restricted CMV-specific TCR beta clonotypes, and the single most frequent clonotype in two of eight donors was supplied by these HLA-C-restricted clonotypes. In both this cohort and an independent approximately 400-donor cohort, the cumulative frequency of public TCR beta family members distinguished carriers of CMV infection plus the relevant HLA type.

Material: CD8+ T cells from cultured PBMCs, obtained from culture after CMV antigen stimulation. The clonotype comes from a human donor in good health (CMV status not recorded). Some clones in this sample may be carry-over from other donors' samples. Recombination linked TRBV7-6 to TRBJ1-5; a weak D assignment points to TRBD1 (5 bases agree). The CDR3 region has the sequence CASSLAMGWDGNQPQHF. The bases are TGTGCCAGCAGCTTAGCTATGGGGTGGGACGGCAATCAGCCCCAGCATTTT.